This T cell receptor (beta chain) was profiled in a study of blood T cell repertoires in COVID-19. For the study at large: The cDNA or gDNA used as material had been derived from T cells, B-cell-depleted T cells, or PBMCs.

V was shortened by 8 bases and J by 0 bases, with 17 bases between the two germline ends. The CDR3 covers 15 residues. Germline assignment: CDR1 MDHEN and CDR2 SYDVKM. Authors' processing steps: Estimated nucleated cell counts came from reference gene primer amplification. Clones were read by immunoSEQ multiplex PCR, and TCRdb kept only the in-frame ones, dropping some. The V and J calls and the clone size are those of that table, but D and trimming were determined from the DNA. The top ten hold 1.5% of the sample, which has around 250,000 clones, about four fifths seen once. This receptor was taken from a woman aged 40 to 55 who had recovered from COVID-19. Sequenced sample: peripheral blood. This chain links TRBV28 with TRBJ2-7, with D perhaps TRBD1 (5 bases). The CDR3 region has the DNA TGTGCCAGCGTCAGGGCCCAAGCGAGCTCCTACGAGCAGTACTTC. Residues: CASVRAQASSYEQYF.